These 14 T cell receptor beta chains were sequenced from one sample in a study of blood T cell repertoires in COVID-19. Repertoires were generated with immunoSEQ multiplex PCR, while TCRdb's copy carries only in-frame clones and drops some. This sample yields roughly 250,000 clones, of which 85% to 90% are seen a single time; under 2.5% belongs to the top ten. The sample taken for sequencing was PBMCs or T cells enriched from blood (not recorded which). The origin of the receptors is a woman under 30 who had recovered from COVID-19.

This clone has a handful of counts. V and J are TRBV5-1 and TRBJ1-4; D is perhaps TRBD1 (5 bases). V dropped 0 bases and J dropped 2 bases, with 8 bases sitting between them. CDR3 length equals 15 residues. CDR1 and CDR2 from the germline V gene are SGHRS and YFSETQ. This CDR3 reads CASSLGTTTNEKLFF. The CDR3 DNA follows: TGCGCCAGCAGCTTGGGGACAACTACTAATGAAAAACTGTTTTTT.

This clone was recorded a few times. CDR3 DNA: TGTGCCACCTCCCCGGCGGGCAGCAGCAATCAGCCCCAGCATTTT. This codes for CATSPAGSSNQPQHF. The genes are TRBV24-1 and TRBJ1-5, with D uncertain. V shed 9 bases and J shed 1 base, with 15 bases lying between them. The germline V gene has CDR1 KGHDR and CDR2 SFDVKD. This CDR3 is built from 15 residues.

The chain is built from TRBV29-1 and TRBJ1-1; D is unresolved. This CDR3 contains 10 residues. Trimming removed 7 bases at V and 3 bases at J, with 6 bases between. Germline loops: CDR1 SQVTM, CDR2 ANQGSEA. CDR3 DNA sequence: TGCAGCGGGCTGGACACTGAAGCTTTCTTT. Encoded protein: CSGLDTEAFF. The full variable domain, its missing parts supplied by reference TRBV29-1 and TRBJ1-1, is SAVISQKPSRDICQRGTSLTIQCQVDSQVTMMFWYRQQPGQSLTLIATANQGSEATYESGFVIDKFPISRPNLTFSTLTVSNMSPEDSSIYLCSGLDTEAFFGQGTRLTVV.

The CDR3 region is CASSVDNGGVDEQFF. CDR3 in DNA: TGTGCCAGCAGCGTAGATAACGGAGGGGTCGATGAGCAGTTCTTC. The V gene is TRBV9, the J gene TRBJ2-1, with TRBD2 as a possible D gene (6 bases). Germline V CDR1 and CDR2: SGDLS, YYNGEE. This CDR3 has 15 amino acids. Between the trimmed V and J ends, which lost 0 bases and 8 bases, there was a span of 15 bases.

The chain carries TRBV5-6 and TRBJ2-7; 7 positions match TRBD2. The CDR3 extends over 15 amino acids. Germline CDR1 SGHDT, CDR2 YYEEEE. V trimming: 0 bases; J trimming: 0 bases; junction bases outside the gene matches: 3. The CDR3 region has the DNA TGTGCCAGCAGCTTGGTGAGGGACTACTCCTACGAGCAGTACTTC. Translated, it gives CASSLVRDYSYEQYF.

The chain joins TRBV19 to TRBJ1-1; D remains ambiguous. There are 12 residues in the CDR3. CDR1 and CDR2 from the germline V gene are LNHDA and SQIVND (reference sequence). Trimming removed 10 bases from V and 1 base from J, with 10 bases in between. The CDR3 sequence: CATGGRNTEAFF. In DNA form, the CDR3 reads TGTGCCACAGGAGGACGGAACACTGAAGCTTTCTTT.

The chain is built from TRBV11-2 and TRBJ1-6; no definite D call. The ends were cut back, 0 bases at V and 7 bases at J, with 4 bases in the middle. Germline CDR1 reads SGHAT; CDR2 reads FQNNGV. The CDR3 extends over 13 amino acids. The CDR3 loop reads CASSLERNSPLHF. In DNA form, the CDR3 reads TGTGCCAGCAGCTTAGAGAGGAATTCACCCCTCCACTTT.

CDR3 nucleotide sequence: TGTGCCAGCAGCTTCTCAGGACTAGTAAATAATGAGCAGTTCTTC. Translating it yields CASSFSGLVNNEQFF. The chain combines TRBV7-9 with TRBJ2-1, with 7 bases aligning to TRBD2. The junction had 9 bases not matched to a gene; V was cut back by 3 bases and J by 7 bases. The germline V gene has CDR1 SEHNR and CDR2 FQNEAQ (reference sequence). This CDR3 region has 15 residues.

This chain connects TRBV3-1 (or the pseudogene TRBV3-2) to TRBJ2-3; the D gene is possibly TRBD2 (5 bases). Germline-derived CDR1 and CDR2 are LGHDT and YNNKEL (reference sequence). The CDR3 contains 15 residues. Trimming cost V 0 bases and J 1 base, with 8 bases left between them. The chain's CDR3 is CASSQDMGGTDTQYF. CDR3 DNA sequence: TGTGCCAGCAGCCAAGATATGGGAGGCACAGATACGCAGTATTTT.

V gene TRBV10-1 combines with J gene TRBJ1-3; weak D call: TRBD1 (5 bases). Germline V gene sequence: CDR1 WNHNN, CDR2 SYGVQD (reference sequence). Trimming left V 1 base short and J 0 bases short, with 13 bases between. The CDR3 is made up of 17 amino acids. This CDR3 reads CASSEFSGGISGNTIYF. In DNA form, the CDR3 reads TGCGCCAGCAGTGAGTTTTCGGGGGGTATCTCTGGAAACACCATATATTTT.

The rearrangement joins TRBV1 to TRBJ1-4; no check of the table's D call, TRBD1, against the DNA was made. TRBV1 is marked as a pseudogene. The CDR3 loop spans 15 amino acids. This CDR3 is CTSTKPGTENEKLFF. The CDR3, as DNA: TGCACCAGCACCAAACCCGGGACAGAGAATGAAAAACTGTTTTTT.

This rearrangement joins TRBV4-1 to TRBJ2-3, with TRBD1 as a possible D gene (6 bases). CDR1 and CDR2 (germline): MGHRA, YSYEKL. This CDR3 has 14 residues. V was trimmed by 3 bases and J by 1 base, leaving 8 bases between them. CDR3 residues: CASSHKGGTDTQYF. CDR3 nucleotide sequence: TGCGCCAGCAGCCATAAGGGGGGCACAGATACGCAGTATTTT.

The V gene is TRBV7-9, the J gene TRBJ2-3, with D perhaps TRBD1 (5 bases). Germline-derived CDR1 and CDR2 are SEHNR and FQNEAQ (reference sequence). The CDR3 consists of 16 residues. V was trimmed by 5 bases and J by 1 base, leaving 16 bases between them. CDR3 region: CASSKTTGTGTDTQYF. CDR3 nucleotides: TGTGCCAGCAGCAAGACCACAGGAACCGGCACAGATACGCAGTATTTT. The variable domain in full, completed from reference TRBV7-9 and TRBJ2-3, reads DTGVSQNPRHKITKRGQNVTFRCDPISEHNRLYWYRQTLGQGPEFLTYFQNEAQLEKSRLLSDRFSAERPKGSFSTLEIQRTEQGDSAMYLCASSKTTGTGTDTQYFGPGTRLTVL.

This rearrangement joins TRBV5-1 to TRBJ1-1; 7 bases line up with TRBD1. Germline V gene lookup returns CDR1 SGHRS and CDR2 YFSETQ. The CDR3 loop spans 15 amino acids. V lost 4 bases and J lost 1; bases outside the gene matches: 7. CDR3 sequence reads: CASSQRTGTNTEAFF. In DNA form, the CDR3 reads TGCGCCAGCAGCCAACGGACAGGCACGAACACTGAAGCTTTCTTT.